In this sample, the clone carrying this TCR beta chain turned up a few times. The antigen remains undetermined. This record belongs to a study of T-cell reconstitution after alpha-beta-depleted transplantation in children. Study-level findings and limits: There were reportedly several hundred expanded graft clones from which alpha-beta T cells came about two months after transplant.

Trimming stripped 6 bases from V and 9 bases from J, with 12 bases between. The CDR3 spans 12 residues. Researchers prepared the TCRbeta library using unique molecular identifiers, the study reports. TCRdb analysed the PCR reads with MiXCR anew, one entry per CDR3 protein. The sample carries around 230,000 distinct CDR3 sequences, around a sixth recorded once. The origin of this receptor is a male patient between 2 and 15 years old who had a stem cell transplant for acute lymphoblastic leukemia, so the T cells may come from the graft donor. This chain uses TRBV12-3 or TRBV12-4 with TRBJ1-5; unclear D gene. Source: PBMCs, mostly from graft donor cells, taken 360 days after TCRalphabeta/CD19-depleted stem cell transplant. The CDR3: CASSPRMGPQHF. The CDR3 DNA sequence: TGTGCCAGCAGCCCCCGGATGGGGCCCCAGCATTTT.